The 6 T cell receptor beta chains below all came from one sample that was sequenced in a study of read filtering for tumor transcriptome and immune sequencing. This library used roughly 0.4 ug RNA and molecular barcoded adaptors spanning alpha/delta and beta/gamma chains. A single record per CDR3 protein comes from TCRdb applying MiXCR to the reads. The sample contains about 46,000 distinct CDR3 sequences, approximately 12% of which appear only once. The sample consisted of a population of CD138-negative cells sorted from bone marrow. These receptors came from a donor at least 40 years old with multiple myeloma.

CDR3 region: CSVDVPEGTDTQYF. The CDR3 DNA sequence: TGCAGCGTTGATGTCCCAGAAGGCACAGATACGCAGTATTTT. V gene TRBV29-1 combines with J gene TRBJ2-3; no firm D call. V lost 3 bases and J 1 base, leaving 11 bases between the germline ends. The germline V gene has CDR1 SQVTM and CDR2 ANQGSEA. The CDR3 runs 14 residues.

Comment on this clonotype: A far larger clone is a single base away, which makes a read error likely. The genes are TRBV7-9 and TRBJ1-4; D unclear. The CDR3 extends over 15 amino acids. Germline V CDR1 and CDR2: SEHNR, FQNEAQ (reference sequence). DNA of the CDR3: TGTGCCGGCAGCTTAGAGTCTACCTTCAATGAAAAACTGTTTTTT. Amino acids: CAGSLESTFNEKLFF.

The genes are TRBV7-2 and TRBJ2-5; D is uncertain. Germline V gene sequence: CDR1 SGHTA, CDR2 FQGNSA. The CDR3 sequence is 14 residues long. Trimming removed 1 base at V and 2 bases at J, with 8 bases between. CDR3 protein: CASSLGGPQETQYF. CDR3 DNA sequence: TGTGCCAGCAGCTTAGGTGGGCCACAAGAGACCCAGTACTTC.

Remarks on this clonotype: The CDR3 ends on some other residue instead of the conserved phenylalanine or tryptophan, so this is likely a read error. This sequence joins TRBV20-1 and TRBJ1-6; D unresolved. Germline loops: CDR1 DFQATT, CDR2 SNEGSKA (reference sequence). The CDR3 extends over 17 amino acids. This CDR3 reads CSARDLRTAHSNSPLHL. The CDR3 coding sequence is TGCAGTGCCAGAGATCTTCGCACGGCCCATTCTAATTCACCCCTCCACTTG.

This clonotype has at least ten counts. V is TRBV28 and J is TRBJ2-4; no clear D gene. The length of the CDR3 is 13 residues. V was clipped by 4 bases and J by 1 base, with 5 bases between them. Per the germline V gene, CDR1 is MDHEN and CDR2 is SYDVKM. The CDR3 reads CASSSTAKNIQYF. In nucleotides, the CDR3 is TGTGCCAGCAGTTCTACGGCCAAAAACATTCAGTACTTC. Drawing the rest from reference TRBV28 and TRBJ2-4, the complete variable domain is DVKVTQSSRYLVKRTGEKVFLECVQDMDHENMFWYRQDPGLGLRLIYFSYDVKMKEKGDIPEGYSVSREKKERFSLILESASTNQTSMYLCASSSTAKNIQYFGAGTRLSVL.

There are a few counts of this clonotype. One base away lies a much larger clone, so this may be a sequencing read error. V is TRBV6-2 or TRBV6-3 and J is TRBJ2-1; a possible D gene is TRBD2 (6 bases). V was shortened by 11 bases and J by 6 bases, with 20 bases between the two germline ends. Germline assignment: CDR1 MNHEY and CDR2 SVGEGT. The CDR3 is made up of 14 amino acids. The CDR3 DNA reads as TGTGCCTGCACGGACGGGGGATTGGGCAATGAGCAGTTCTTC. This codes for CACTDGGLGNEQFF.